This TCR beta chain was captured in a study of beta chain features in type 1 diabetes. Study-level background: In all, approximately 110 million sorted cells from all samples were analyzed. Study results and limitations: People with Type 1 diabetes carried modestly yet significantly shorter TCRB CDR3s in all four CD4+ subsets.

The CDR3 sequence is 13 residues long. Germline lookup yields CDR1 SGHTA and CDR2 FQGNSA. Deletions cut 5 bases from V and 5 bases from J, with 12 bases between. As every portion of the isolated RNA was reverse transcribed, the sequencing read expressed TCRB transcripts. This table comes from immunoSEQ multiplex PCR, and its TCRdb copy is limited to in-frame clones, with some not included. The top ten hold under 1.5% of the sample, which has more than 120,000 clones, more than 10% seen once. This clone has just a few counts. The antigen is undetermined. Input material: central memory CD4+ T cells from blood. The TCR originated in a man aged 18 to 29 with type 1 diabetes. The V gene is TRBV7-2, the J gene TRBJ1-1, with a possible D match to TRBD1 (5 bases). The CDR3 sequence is CASSPDIATEAFF. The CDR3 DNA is TGTGCCAGCAGCCCGGACATAGCAACTGAAGCTTTCTTT.